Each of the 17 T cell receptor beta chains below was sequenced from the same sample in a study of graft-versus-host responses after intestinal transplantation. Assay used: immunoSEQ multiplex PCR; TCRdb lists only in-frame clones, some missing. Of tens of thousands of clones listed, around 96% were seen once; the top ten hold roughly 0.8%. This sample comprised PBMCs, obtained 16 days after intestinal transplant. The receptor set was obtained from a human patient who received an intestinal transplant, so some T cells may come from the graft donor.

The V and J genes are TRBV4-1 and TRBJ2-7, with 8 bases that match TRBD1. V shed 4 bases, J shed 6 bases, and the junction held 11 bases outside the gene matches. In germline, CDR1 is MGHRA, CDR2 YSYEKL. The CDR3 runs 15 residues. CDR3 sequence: CASSLKGTGGSEQYF. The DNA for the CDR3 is TGCGCCAGCAGCCTCAAAGGGACAGGTGGATCCGAGCAGTACTTC.

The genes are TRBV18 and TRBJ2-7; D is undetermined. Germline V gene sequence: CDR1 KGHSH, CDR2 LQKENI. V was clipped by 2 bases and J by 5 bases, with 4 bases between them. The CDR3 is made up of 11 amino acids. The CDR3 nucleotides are TGTGCCAGCTCACCATTGAACGAGCAGTACTTC. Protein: CASSPLNEQYF.

As DNA, the CDR3 is TGTGCCAGCAGTCCTCGGATAAGCACTGAAGCTTTCTTT. This translates into CASSPRISTEAFF. The chain recombines TRBV28 with TRBJ1-1; D remains ambiguous. Trimming took off 5 bases at V and 4 bases at J, with 11 bases between the two ends. The CDR3 length is 13 residues. Germline lookup yields CDR1 MDHEN and CDR2 SYDVKM.

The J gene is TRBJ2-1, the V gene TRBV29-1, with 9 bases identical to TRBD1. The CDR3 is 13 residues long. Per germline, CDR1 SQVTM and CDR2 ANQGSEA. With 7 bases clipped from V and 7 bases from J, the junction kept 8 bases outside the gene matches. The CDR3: CSAGQGSGNEQFF. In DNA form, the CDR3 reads TGCAGCGCGGGACAGGGCTCAGGTAATGAGCAGTTCTTC.

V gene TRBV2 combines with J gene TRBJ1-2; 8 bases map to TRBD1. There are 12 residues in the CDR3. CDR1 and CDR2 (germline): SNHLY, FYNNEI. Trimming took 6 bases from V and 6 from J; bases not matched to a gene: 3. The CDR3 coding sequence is TGTGCCAGCAGAACAGGGGGGGATGGCTACACCTTC. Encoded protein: CASRTGGDGYTF. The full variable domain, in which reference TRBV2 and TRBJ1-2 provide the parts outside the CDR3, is EPEVTQTPSHQVTQMGQEVILRCVPISNHLYFYWYRQILGQKVEFLVSFYNNEISEKSEIFDDQFSVERPDGSNFTLKIRSTKLEDSAMYFCASRTGGDGYTFGSGTRLTVV.

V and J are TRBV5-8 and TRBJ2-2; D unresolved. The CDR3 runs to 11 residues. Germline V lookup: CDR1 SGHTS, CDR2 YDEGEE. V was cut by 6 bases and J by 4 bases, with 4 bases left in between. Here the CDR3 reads CASIPTGELFF. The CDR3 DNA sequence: TGTGCCAGCATCCCCACCGGGGAGCTGTTTTTT. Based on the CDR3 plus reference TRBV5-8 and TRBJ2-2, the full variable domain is EAGVTQSPTHLIKTRGQQATLRCSPISGHTSVYWYQQALGLGLQFLLWYDEGEERNRGNFPPRFSGRQFPNYSSELNVNALELEDSALYLCASIPTGELFFGEGSRLTVL.

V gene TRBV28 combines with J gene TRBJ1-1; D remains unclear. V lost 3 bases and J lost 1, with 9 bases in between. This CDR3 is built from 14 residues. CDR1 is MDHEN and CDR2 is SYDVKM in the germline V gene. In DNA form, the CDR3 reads TGTGCCAGCAGTTTGGGCCCTGGGAACACTGAAGCTTTCTTT. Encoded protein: CASSLGPGNTEAFF.

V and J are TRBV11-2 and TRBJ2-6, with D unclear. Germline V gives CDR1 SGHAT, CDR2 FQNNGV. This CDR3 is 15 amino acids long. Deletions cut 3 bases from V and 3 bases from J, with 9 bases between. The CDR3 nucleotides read TGTGCCAGCAGCTTCCCTAAGTTTGGGGCCAACGTCCTGACTTTC. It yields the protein CASSFPKFGANVLTF.

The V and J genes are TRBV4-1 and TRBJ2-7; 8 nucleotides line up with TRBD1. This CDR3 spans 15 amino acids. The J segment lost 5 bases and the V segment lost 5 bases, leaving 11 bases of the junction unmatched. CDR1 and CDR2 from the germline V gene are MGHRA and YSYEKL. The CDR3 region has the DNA TGCGCCAGCAGCAGTGGACAGGGCACGGACCACGAGCAGTACTTC. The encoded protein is CASSSGQGTDHEQYF.

The CDR3 protein is CASSQDPFSPSTDTQYF. The CDR3 coding sequence is TGTGCCAGCAGCCAAGATCCTTTTTCCCCTAGCACAGATACGCAGTATTTT. The chain joins TRBV4-2 to TRBJ2-3; D is uncertain. This CDR3 is built from 17 residues. The germline gives CDR1 LGHNA, CDR2 YNFKEQ. Trimming pared 0 bases from V and 0 bases from J, leaving 13 bases between.

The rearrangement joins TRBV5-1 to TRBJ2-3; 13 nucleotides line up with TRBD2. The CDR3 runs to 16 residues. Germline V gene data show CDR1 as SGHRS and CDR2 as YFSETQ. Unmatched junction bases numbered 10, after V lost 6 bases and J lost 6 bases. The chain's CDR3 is CASKTTGTSGKDTQYF. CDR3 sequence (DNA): TGCGCCAGCAAAACTACCGGGACTAGCGGGAAGGATACGCAGTATTTT.

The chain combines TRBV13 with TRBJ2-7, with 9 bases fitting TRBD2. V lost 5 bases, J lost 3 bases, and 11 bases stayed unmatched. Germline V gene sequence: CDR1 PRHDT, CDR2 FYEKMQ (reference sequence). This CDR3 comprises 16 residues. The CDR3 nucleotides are TGTGCCAGCAGCGCCATGACTAGCGGAGACCTCTACGAGCAGTACTTC. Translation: CASSAMTSGDLYEQYF.

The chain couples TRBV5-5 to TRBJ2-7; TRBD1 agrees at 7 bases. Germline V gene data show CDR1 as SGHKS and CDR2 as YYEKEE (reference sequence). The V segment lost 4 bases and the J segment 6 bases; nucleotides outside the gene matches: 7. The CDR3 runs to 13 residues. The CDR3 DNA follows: TGTGCCAGCAGCCCCACGCGACAGGGCGAGCAGTACTTC. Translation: CASSPTRQGEQYF.

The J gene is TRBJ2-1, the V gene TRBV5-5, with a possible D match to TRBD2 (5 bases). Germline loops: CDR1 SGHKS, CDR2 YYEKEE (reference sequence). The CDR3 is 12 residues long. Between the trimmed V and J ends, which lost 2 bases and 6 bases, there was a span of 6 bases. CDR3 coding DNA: TGTGCCAGCAGCTTCGGACTCAATGAGCAGTTCTTC. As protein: CASSFGLNEQFF.

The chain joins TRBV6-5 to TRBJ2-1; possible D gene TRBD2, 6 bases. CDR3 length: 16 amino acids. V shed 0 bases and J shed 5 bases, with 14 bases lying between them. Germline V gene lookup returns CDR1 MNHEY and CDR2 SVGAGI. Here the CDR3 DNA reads TGTGCCAGCAGTTACTCTTACGGGAGATTAGACAATGAGCAGTTCTTC. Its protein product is CASSYSYGRLDNEQFF.

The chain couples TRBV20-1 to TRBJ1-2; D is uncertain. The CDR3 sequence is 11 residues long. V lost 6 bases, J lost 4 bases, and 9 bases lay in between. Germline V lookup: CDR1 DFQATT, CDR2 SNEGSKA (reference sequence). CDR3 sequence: CSARTAYGYTF. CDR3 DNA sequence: TGCAGTGCCCGGACGGCCTATGGCTACACCTTC.

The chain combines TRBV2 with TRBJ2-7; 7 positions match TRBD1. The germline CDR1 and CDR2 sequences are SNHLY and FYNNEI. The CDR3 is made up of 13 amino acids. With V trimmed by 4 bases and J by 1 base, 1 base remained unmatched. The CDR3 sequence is CASSGTGSYEQYF. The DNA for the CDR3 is TGTGCCAGCAGTGGGACAGGTTCCTACGAGCAGTACTTC.